A selection of T cell receptor beta chains follows, all from one sample in a study of T cell clones after liver transplantation. The assay was immunoSEQ multiplex PCR, and TCRdb's table has in-frame clones only and misses some. The repertoire holds some 120,000 clones, with roughly nine tenths as singletons. The sample was CD4+ T cells from blood, taken 12 months after liver transplant. The receptor source for this set is a human patient who received a liver transplant. Some of these T cells may belong to the graft donor. The CDR3 runs from the conserved cysteine through the conserved F or W.

v_call	j_call	cdr3_aa
TRBV7-8	TRBJ1-1	CASSPLYWTGGTEAFF
TRBV2	TRBJ2-2	CARGAGQGFTGELFF
TRBV10-3	TRBJ2-7	CATAPGLAGTYEQYF
TRBV5-1	TRBJ1-2	CASSLAPEGGYTF
TRBV5-4	TRBJ1-1	CASSLPGGGTEAFF
TRBV11-3	TRBJ2-7	CASTLTGSYEQYF
TRBV19	TRBJ2-1	CASRSGLAGGDEQFF
TRBV29-1	TRBJ2-7	CSVEAQGAYEQYF
TRBV6-1	TRBJ2-3	CASSGGRTSSTDTQYF
TRBV7-9	TRBJ1-1	CASSLDSDTEAFF
TRBV28	TRBJ2-5	CASSEQMKTQYF
TRBV18	TRBJ2-3	CASSTLKAGVGADTQYF
TRBV2	TRBJ1-1	CAGVPGENTEAFF
TRBV7-3	TRBJ2-5	CASSFGREETQYF
TRBV6-6	TRBJ2-3	CASSFDRGRQYF
TRBV30	TRBJ2-2	CAWLPGSPTTRELFF
TRBV29-1	TRBJ2-5	CSVGPVGRTSGTQYF
TRBV30	TRBJ2-2	CAWRPRDRGRELFF
TRBV18	TRBJ2-3	CTSSPLTAGTDTQYF
TRBV29-1	TRBJ2-7	CSVVGDLYEQYF
TRBV4-3	TRBJ2-3	CASSQVFRDTQYF